This TCR beta chain was sequenced during a study of blood T cell repertoires in COVID-19. Study information: Collection of acute and convalescent COVID-19 samples took place in the United States, Italy and Spain. From T cells, B-cell-depleted T cells, or PBMCs came the material, which was cDNA or gDNA.

Unmatched junction bases numbered 2, after V lost 4 bases and J lost 0 bases. The CDR3 extends over 15 amino acids. CDR1 is LNHDA and CDR2 is SQIVND in the germline V gene (reference sequence). In the authors' workflow: Reference gene primer amplification gave nucleated cell count estimates. Assay used: immunoSEQ multiplex PCR; TCRdb lists only in-frame clones, some missing. Clonal size and the V and J genes are those of that table, whereas D and trimming came from the DNA. This sample has tens of thousands of clones, with 65% to 85% found just once. Sequenced material: peripheral blood. The V gene is TRBV19, the J gene TRBJ2-7, with TRBD1 matching over 11 bases. This clonotype was obtained from a human donor in a cohort sampled during active COVID-19. CDR3 residues: CASSKGQGDSYEQYF. CDR3 nucleotides: TGTGCCAGTAGTAAGGGACAGGGGGACTCCTACGAGCAGTACTTC.